Listed here are 11 T cell receptor beta chains from one sample, sequenced in a study of cytomegalovirus exposure and HLA in healthy donors. PCR was performed using 60 Vbeta and 13 Jbeta primers. Sequencing was performed with immunoSEQ multiplex PCR; in TCRdb, only in-frame clones are kept and a portion is missing. The sample has 150,000 to 200,000 clones, 83% seen once; the top ten hold less than 5%. Sequenced: PBMCs. The receptors shown here come from a man aged 50 or older in good health and CMV-seropositive.

The J gene is TRBJ2-7, the V gene TRBV6-5; unclear D gene. The CDR3 sequence is 16 residues long. V gave up 4 bases and J gave up 4 bases, with 20 bases separating them. Germline V gene sequence: CDR1 MNHEY, CDR2 SVGAGI. CDR3 amino acids: CASSFSKQEAAYEQYF. The CDR3 DNA is TGTGCCAGCAGTTTTTCCAAGCAAGAGGCGGCATACGAGCAGTACTTC.

The V and J genes are TRBV7-9 and TRBJ2-2, with 7 bases matching TRBD1. CDR3 length: 17 residues. Germline V gives CDR1 SEHNR, CDR2 FQNEAQ (reference sequence). With 5 bases clipped from V and 0 bases from J, the junction kept 9 bases outside the gene matches. Here the CDR3 reads CASSPDRAKSNTGELFF. Here the CDR3 DNA reads TGTGCCAGCAGCCCCGACAGGGCAAAATCGAACACCGGGGAGCTGTTTTTT.

V usage is TRBV6-4 and J usage is TRBJ2-3, with 7 bases aligning to TRBD2. This CDR3 is 16 amino acids long. V shed 2 bases, J shed 4 bases, and the junction held 9 bases outside the gene matches. Per the germline V gene, CDR1 is MRHNA and CDR2 is SNTAGT. The DNA for the CDR3 is TGTGCCAGCAGTGACGTCCCGGGAGGAGGAGCAGATACGCAGTATTTT. Its protein product is CASSDVPGGGADTQYF.

The chain combines TRBV6-4 with TRBJ1-2, with D hard to call. This CDR3 contains 13 residues. The germline V gene has CDR1 MRHNA and CDR2 SNTAGT. Trimming shortened V by 9 bases and J by 2 bases, and 13 bases separated the two germline ends. This chain's CDR3 is CASFSGYNYGYTF. The CDR3 region has the DNA TGTGCCAGTTTTTCAGGTTACAACTATGGCTACACCTTC.

To note about this clone: One end of the junction does not line up with germline, which may come from a read error. Distinct nucleotide sequences in the sample also encode this CDR3. The chain combines TRBV6-5 with TRBJ2-7; 11 nucleotides agree with TRBD2. The CDR3 covers 12 residues. CDR1 is MNHEY, CDR2 SVGAGI, per germline. In DNA form, the CDR3 reads TGCGCCGGGACTAGCGGTTTCTACGAGCAGTACTTC. Residues: CAGTSGFYEQYF.

This sequence joins TRBV18 and TRBJ2-7, with D possibly TRBD1 on 6 matching bases. The CDR3 has 13 residues. Trimming cost V 4 bases and J 6 bases, with 13 bases left between them. Looked up from germline, CDR1 is KGHSH and CDR2 is LQKENI. The CDR3 region has the DNA TGTGCCAGCTCACGGTACAGGGCGGGCGAGCAGTACTTC. Its translation: CASSRYRAGEQYF.

The V and J genes are TRBV4-2 and TRBJ2-7; 8 positions match TRBD2. The CDR3 sequence is 17 residues long. The J segment lost 2 bases and the V segment lost 4 bases, leaving 13 bases of the junction unmatched. The V gene's germline CDR1 is LGHNA and CDR2 YNFKEQ. CDR3 residues: CASSPRGAGREAYEQYF. CDR3 DNA: TGTGCCAGCAGCCCAAGGGGAGCGGGGCGGGAGGCCTACGAGCAGTACTTC.

The CDR3 DNA reads as TGTGCCAGTAGTTCTCGCCAGGGTCTGTACGAGCAGTACTTC. It codes for CASSSRQGLYEQYF. This chain joins TRBV19 and TRBJ2-7; a possible D gene is TRBD1 (5 bases). CDR1 and CDR2 (germline): LNHDA, SQIVND (reference sequence). This CDR3 region has 14 residues. The V gene lost 5 bases and the J gene lost 4 bases, with 15 bases spanning the gap.

The chain has TRBV28 and TRBJ1-3; D is undetermined. Germline V lookup: CDR1 MDHEN, CDR2 SYDVKM. The CDR3 has 14 amino acids. V was cut by 0 bases and J by 4 bases, with 7 bases left in between. The CDR3 coding sequence is TGTGCCAGCAGTTTATGGGGCGGGGGAAACACCATATATTTT. It is translated as CASSLWGGGNTIYF. The full variable domain, with the rest looked up from reference TRBV28 and TRBJ1-3, is DVKVTQSSRYLVKRTGEKVFLECVQDMDHENMFWYRQDPGLGLRLIYFSYDVKMKEKGDIPEGYSVSREKKERFSLILESASTNQTSMYLCASSLWGGGNTIYFGEGSWLTVV.

J is TRBJ2-7 and V is TRBV28; TRBD1 matches 7 bases. The length of the CDR3 is 14 residues. Per the germline V gene, CDR1 is MDHEN and CDR2 is SYDVKM. The trim removed 3 bases at V and 3 bases at J, leaving 5 bases unmatched. The CDR3, as DNA: TGTGCCAGCAGTTTTGTTCAGGGGGTCTACGAGCAGTACTTC. This gives the protein CASSFVQGVYEQYF.

CDR3 nucleotides: TGTGCCAGCAGTACAGGGGGCCGCATGAACACTGAAGCTTTCTTT. Its translation: CASSTGGRMNTEAFF. This chain connects TRBV28 to TRBJ1-1; the match to TRBD1 covers 9 bases. Germline V lookup: CDR1 MDHEN, CDR2 SYDVKM. The CDR3 extends over 15 amino acids. After removal of 5 bases from V and 0 bases from J, the junction contained 4 bases not matched to a gene.